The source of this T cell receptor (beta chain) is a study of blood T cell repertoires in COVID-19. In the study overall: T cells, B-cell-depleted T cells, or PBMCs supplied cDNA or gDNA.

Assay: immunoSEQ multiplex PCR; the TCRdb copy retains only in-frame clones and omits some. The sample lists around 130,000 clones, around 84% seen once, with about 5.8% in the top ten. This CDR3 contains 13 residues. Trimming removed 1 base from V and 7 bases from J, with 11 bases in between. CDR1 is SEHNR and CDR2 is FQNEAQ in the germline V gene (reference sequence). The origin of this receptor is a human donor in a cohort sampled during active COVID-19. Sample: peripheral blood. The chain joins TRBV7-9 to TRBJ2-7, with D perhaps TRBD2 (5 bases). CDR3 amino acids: CASSLEESGEQYF. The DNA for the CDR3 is TGTGCCAGCAGCTTAGAGGAAAGCGGAGAGCAGTACTTC.